This TCR beta chain came from a study of post-analysis software for immune sequencing data. The study, taken as a whole, reports: F measure showed strong co-clustering of same-batch samples.

Every TCR beta cDNA library bore unique molecular identifiers. It was from about 1 to 10 million T cells that about 540,000 cDNA molecules came. One entry per CDR3 protein results from TCRdb running MiXCR on the PCR reads. Here the sample spans around 500,000 distinct CDR3 sequences, 30% to 40% being singletons. As concerns this clonotype: Its antigen is currently unknown.

This TCR was sampled from a girl aged 2-17 years with multiple sclerosis. What was sequenced was blood.

CDR3 region: CASSSYPPQGQETQYF. In DNA, the CDR3 is TGCGCCAGCAGCTCTTATCCCCCACAGGGACAAGAGACCCAGTACTTC. The chain recombines TRBV5-1 with TRBJ2-5; maybe TRBD1 (6 bases). Trimming cost V 3 bases and J 2 bases, with 17 bases left between them. The germline CDR1 and CDR2 sequences are SGHRS and YFSETQ. The CDR3 extends over 16 amino acids. Based on the CDR3 plus reference TRBV5-1 and TRBJ2-5, the full variable domain is KAGVTQTPRYLIKTRGQQVTLSCSPISGHRSVSWYQQTPGQGLQFLFEYFSETQRNKGNFPGRFSGRQFSNSRSEMNVSTLELGDSALYLCASSSYPPQGQETQYFGPGTRLLVL.